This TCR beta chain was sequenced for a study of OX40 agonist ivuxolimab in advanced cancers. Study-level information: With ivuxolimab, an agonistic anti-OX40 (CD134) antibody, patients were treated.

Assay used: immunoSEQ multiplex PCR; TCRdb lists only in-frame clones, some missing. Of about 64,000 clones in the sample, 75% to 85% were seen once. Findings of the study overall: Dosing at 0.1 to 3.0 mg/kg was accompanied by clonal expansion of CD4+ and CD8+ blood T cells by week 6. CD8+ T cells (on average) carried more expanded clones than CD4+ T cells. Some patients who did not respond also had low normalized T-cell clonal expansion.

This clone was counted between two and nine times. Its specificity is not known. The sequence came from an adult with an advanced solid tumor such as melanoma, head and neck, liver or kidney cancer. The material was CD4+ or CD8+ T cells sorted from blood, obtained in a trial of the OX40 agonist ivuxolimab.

CDR3 sequence (DNA): TGTGCCAGCAGCTTAGCCGCTCCAGCGGGGAGGGATGGCTACACCTTC. Its translation is CASSLAAPAGRDGYTF. This sequence joins TRBV7-2 and TRBJ1-2; D is ambiguous. The length of the CDR3 is 16 residues. Per germline, CDR1 SGHTA and CDR2 FQGNSA. Trimming removed 0 bases at V and 6 bases at J, with 17 bases between.